A selection of T cell receptor beta chains follows, all from one sample in a study of cytomegalovirus exposure and HLA in healthy donors. Clones were read by immunoSEQ multiplex PCR, and TCRdb kept only the in-frame ones, dropping some. The table shows about 200,000 clones, with around four fifths occurring only once. The sample comprised PBMCs. All receptors come from a woman between 40 and 50 years old in good health and CMV-seronegative. CDR3s include the opening cysteine and the closing phenylalanine or tryptophan. The D gene is left open where the match is weak. The size entry is marked missing in some rows and otherwise reads once, few, many or a size class.

.	TRBV19	TRBJ2-1	TRBD2	CASSPRSSGVRSHEQFF	TGTGCCAGTAGCCCACGGAGTAGCGGGGTGAGAAGCCATGAGCAGTTCTTC
few	TRBV11-3	TRBJ2-1	.	CASSLDAGYNEQFF	TGTGCCAGCAGCTTAGATGCGGGCTACAATGAGCAGTTCTTC
.	TRBV4-1	TRBJ2-1	TRBD2	CASSQDSASGRINEQFF	TGCGCCAGCAGCCAAGATTCGGCTAGCGGGAGAATCAATGAGCAGTTCTTC
.	TRBV28	TRBJ2-2	TRBD2	CASSLLRGLAGENTGELFF	TGTGCCAGCAGTTTATTACGAGGACTAGCGGGAGAGAACACCGGGGAGCTGTTTTTT
few	TRBV23-1	TRBJ1-1	TRBD1	CASSHSEPRDRDSCAEAFF	TGCGCCAGCAGTCATTCCGAACCCCGGGACAGGGATTCTTGTGCTGAAGCTTTCTTT
once	TRBV7-7	TRBJ2-5	.	CASSFAGEETQYF	TGTGCCAGCAGCTTCGCAGGGGAAGAGACCCAGTACTTC
.	TRBV9	TRBJ2-2	.	CASSVGGGVPGELFF	TGTGCCAGCAGCGTAGGTGGAGGGGTTCCCGGGGAGCTGTTTTTT
.	TRBV6-5	TRBJ2-3	.	CASSRELYTDTQYF	TGTGCCAGCAGTAGGGAGCTCTACACAGATACGCAGTATTTT
.	TRBV9	TRBJ1-4	TRBD1	CASSVGVATGRTNEKLFF	TGTGCCAGCAGCGTAGGGGTCGCGACAGGGCGAACTAATGAAAAACTGTTTTTT
once	TRBV4-3	TRBJ2-4	TRBD1	CASSPVWGQKSIQYF	TGCGCCAGCAGCCCCGTTTGGGGACAGAAGTCCATTCAGTACTTC
.	TRBV27	TRBJ2-1	.	CASSPVYVGSYNEQFF	TGTGCCAGCAGTCCTGTCTATGTGGGGAGTTACAATGAGCAGTTCTTC
.	TRBV6-6	TRBJ1-5	TRBD1	CASNPSDRGLQPQHF	TGTGCCAGCAATCCTTCGGACAGGGGATTACAGCCCCAGCATTTT
once	TRBV18	TRBJ2-2	.	CASSPSLTDVELFF	TGTGCCAGCTCCCCCAGCCTGACTGATGTGGAGCTGTTTTTT
.	TRBV10-3	TRBJ1-5	TRBD1	CAIQLQGDNQPQHF	TGTGCCATCCAGCTTCAGGGGGACAATCAGCCCCAGCATTTT
.	TRBV29-1	TRBJ1-5	.	CSVGRVGQPQHF	TGCAGCGTTGGGAGGGTTGGACAGCCCCAGCATTTT
few	TRBV7-9	TRBJ2-1	TRBD2	CSSSPPGLAADNEQFF	TGTTCCAGCAGCCCCCCGGGACTAGCGGCTGACAATGAGCAGTTCTTC
once	TRBV27	TRBJ1-6	.	CASSLRGSYNSPLHF	TGTGCCAGCAGTTTACGGGGGTCCTATAATTCACCCCTCCACTTT